These 22 T cell receptor beta chains originate from one sample sequenced in a study of ipilimumab plus nivolumab after autologous stem cell transplantation. Profiling relied on immunoSEQ multiplex PCR, and the TCRdb table lists in-frame clones only, not all of them. The profile shows about 12,000 clones, approximately 68% of them singletons. This material consisted of PBMCs, taken in a trial of ipilimumab plus nivolumab as post-transplant consolidation. The receptor source for this set is a male donor with multiple myeloma.

This sequence joins TRBV7-6 and TRBJ1-6; the match to TRBD1 covers 7 bases. Per the germline V gene, CDR1 is SGHVS and CDR2 is FNYEAQ. The V segment lost 4 bases and the J segment 3 bases; nucleotides outside the gene matches: 6. CDR3 length: 16 amino acids. The CDR3 protein is CASSSDRRGYNSPLHF. The CDR3 bases are TGTGCCAGCAGCTCGGACAGGAGGGGCTATAATTCACCCCTCCACTTT.

J is TRBJ1-6 and V is TRBV30; D perhaps matches TRBD1 (6 bases). The CDR3 length is 14 residues. Between the trimmed V and J ends, which lost 4 bases and 6 bases, there was a span of 13 bases. Looked up from germline, CDR1 is GTSNPN and CDR2 is SVGIG (reference sequence). Written as DNA, the CDR3 is TGTGCCTGGAAACACAGGGCGATTAATTCACCCCTCCACTTT. Amino acid sequence: CAWKHRAINSPLHF.

V gene TRBV2 combines with J gene TRBJ1-2, with TRBD1 identical over 9 bases. The trim removed 6 bases at V and 7 bases at J, leaving 12 bases unmatched. Germline CDR1 and CDR2: SNHLY and FYNNEI. The CDR3 covers 15 residues. The CDR3: CASREQGAEVRGYTF. In DNA form, the CDR3 reads TGTGCCAGCAGGGAACAGGGGGCCGAGGTCCGTGGCTACACCTTC.

The CDR3 sequence: CASSPLAGAALGETQYF. Written as DNA, the CDR3 is TGTGCCAGCTCACCTCTAGCGGGGGCCGCCCTCGGGGAGACCCAGTACTTC. The chain is built from TRBV18 and TRBJ2-5; 10 bases fit TRBD2. Germline values: CDR1 KGHSH, CDR2 LQKENI. The CDR3 contains 17 residues. Trimming took 3 bases from V and 5 from J; bases not matched to a gene: 12. Complete variable domain (other parts from reference TRBV18 and TRBJ2-5): NAGVMQNPRHLVRRRGQEARLRCSPMKGHSHVYWYRQLPEEGLKFMVYLQKENIIDESGMPKERFSAEFPKEGPSILRIQQVVRGDSAAYFCASSPLAGAALGETQYFGPGTRLLVL.

The chain joins TRBV10-3 to TRBJ2-2; tentative D call: TRBD1 (5 bases). Germline-derived CDR1 and CDR2 are ENHRY and SYGVKD. The CDR3 totals 14 residues. The V gene lost 10 bases and the J gene lost 0 bases, with 12 bases spanning the gap. This CDR3 is CATSDITNTGELFF. Written as DNA, the CDR3 is TGTGCCACCTCGGACATTACGAACACCGGGGAGCTGTTTTTT.

In this sample, this clone turned up a few times. This chain connects TRBV11-3 to TRBJ2-1; 8 nucleotides match TRBD2. The trim removed 4 bases at V and 6 bases at J, leaving 2 bases unmatched. The CDR3 sequence is 13 residues long. Germline-derived CDR1 and CDR2 are SGHNT and YENEEA. The CDR3 protein is CASSSGGTNEQFF. The CDR3 DNA is TGTGCCAGCAGCTCGGGGGGGACCAATGAGCAGTTCTTC.

The J gene is TRBJ1-2, the V gene TRBV7-2; 8 bases agree with TRBD1. The V gene's germline CDR1 is SGHTA and CDR2 FQGNSA. This CDR3 has 13 amino acids. Unmatched junction bases numbered 3, after V lost 5 bases and J lost 4 bases. The CDR3 DNA reads TGTGCCAGCAGCGAGGACAGGGTCTATGGCTACACCTTC. Residues: CASSEDRVYGYTF.

The chain uses TRBV6-1 and TRBJ1-3; D is undetermined. Germline-derived CDR1 and CDR2 are MNHNS and SASEGT. Trimming took 11 bases from V and 0 from J, leaving 5 bases between them. The CDR3 is made up of 11 amino acids. The CDR3 nucleotides read TGTGCCGGCGCCTCTGGAAACACCATATATTTT. Translation gives CAGASGNTIYF.

The CDR3 loop reads CASTRRPSSYNEQFF. CDR3 in DNA: TGTGCCAGCACCAGGCGCCCGAGCTCCTACAATGAGCAGTTCTTC. The chain joins TRBV28 to TRBJ2-1; D is uncertain. The CDR3 covers 15 residues. Germline assignment: CDR1 MDHEN and CDR2 SYDVKM. With 7 bases removed from V and 0 bases from J, the gap between germline ends came to 13 bases.

The rearrangement uses TRBV28 and TRBJ2-6; D unresolved. The CDR3 is 18 amino acids. Germline CDR1 reads MDHEN; CDR2 reads SYDVKM. V lost 4 bases, J lost 5 bases, and 21 bases lay in between. The CDR3, as DNA: TGTGCCAGCAGTTGTAAGTGCTTGACACAAAGTCGGGCCAACGTCCTGACTTTC. It yields the protein CASSCKCLTQSRANVLTF. The full variable domain, with the rest looked up from reference TRBV28 and TRBJ2-6, is DVKVTQSSRYLVKRTGEKVFLECVQDMDHENMFWYRQDPGLGLRLIYFSYDVKMKEKGDIPEGYSVSREKKERFSLILESASTNQTSMYLCASSCKCLTQSRANVLTFGAGSRLTVL.

The chain is built from TRBV7-7 and TRBJ1-1; D not resolved. The CDR3 is 13 residues long. Trimming left V 5 bases short and J 5 bases short, with 12 bases between. Germline V gene sequence: CDR1 SSHAT, CDR2 FNYEAQ (reference sequence). The CDR3 reads CASSHEPGTEAFF. The CDR3 region has the DNA TGTGCCAGCAGCCATGAACCGGGAACTGAAGCTTTCTTT. Full variable domain (rest looked up from reference TRBV7-7 and TRBJ1-1): GAGVSQSPRYKVTKRGQDVTLRCDPISSHATLYWYQQALGQGPEFLTYFNYEAQPDKSGLPSDRFSAERPEGSISTLTIQRTEQRDSAMYRCASSHEPGTEAFFGQGTRLTVV.

This clone came up a few times. V usage is TRBV27 and J usage is TRBJ1-5, with TRBD1 matching over 9 bases. The length of the CDR3 is 14 residues. Germline V gene data show CDR1 as MNHEY and CDR2 as SMNVEV (reference sequence). V trimming: 7 bases; J trimming: 5 bases; junction bases outside the gene matches: 6. As DNA, the CDR3 is TGTGCCAGCACAAAAACAGGGGGCCATCAGCCCCAGCATTTT. It is translated as CASTKTGGHQPQHF.

The chain links TRBV5-6 to TRBJ2-6; D gene uncertain. In germline, CDR1 is SGHDT, CDR2 YYEEEE. The germline V and J ends were trimmed by 0 bases and 0 bases, with 4 bases remaining between them. CDR3 length: 15 residues. The CDR3 loop is CASSLAGSGANVLTF. CDR3 DNA sequence: TGTGCCAGCAGCTTGGCAGGCTCTGGGGCCAACGTCCTGACTTTC. The whole variable domain, filled in from reference TRBV5-6 and TRBJ2-6, reads DAGVTQSPTHLIKTRGQQVTLRCSPKSGHDTVSWYQQALGQGPQFIFQYYEEEERQRGNFPDRFSGHQFPNYSSELNVNALLLGDSALYLCASSLAGSGANVLTFGAGSRLTVL.

The chain has TRBV19 and TRBJ2-2; tentative D call: TRBD1 (5 bases). The CDR3 length is 13 residues. The ends were cut back, 8 bases at V and 6 bases at J, with 13 bases in the middle. Germline V gene lookup returns CDR1 LNHDA and CDR2 SQIVND (reference sequence). CDR3 DNA: TGTGCCAGTGCCATTGGGGCTCCCGGGGAGCTGTTTTTT. Its protein is CASAIGAPGELFF.

This clone turned up a few times. The V and J genes are TRBV7-7 and TRBJ1-4; D not certain. Germline assignment: CDR1 SSHAT and CDR2 FNYEAQ (reference sequence). The V end was cut by 5 bases, the J end by 8 bases, with 12 bases between. The CDR3 sequence is 13 residues long. The CDR3 coding sequence is TGTGCCAGCAGCCCTGCCGATGGGGAAAAACTGTTTTTT. This gives the protein CASSPADGEKLFF.

V and J are TRBV2 and TRBJ2-2; 7 bases match TRBD1. Per the germline V gene, CDR1 is SNHLY and CDR2 is FYNNEI. The CDR3 covers 15 residues. V lost 6 bases and J lost 5; bases outside the gene matches: 9. In DNA, the CDR3 is TGTGCCAGCAGACCGACAGGGTCTTTAACCGGGGAGCTGTTTTTT. The encoded protein is CASRPTGSLTGELFF. The variable domain in full, with the rest retrieved from reference TRBV2 and TRBJ2-2, is EPEVTQTPSHQVTQMGQEVILRCVPISNHLYFYWYRQILGQKVEFLVSFYNNEISEKSEIFDDQFSVERPDGSNFTLKIRSTKLEDSAMYFCASRPTGSLTGELFFGEGSRLTVL.

The chain links TRBV29-1 to TRBJ1-2; TRBD1 aligns across 9 bases. The germline V gene encodes CDR1 SQVTM and CDR2 ANQGSEA. The CDR3 is 12 residues long. After removal of 4 bases from V and 5 bases from J, the junction contained 2 bases not matched to a gene. The CDR3 coding sequence is TGCAGCGTTGGTGGGACAGGGTATGGCTACACCTTC. It is translated as CSVGGTGYGYTF.

The V call is TRBV19, the J call TRBJ2-7; 10 nucleotides agree with TRBD1. Looked up from germline, CDR1 is LNHDA and CDR2 is SQIVND (reference sequence). V gave up 4 bases and J gave up 3 bases; unmatched junction bases: 6. This CDR3 is 15 amino acids long. The CDR3 here is CASSTPGTGVYEQYF. CDR3 in DNA: TGTGCCAGTAGTACCCCCGGGACAGGGGTCTACGAGCAGTACTTC. The full variable domain, with the rest looked up from reference TRBV19 and TRBJ2-7, is DGGITQSPKYLFRKEGQNVTLSCEQNLNHDAMYWYRQDPGQGLRLIYYSQIVNDFQKGDIAEGYSVSREKKESFPLTVTSAQKNPTAFYLCASSTPGTGVYEQYFGPGTRLTVT.

The chain combines TRBV29-1 with TRBJ2-7; perhaps TRBD2 as D (6 bases). The length of the CDR3 is 14 residues. Trimming left V 2 bases short and J 3 bases short, with 14 bases between. Germline V lookup: CDR1 SQVTM, CDR2 ANQGSEA. The CDR3 loop is CSVEPDVGGYEQYF. The CDR3 coding sequence is TGCAGCGTTGAACCCGACGTGGGGGGCTACGAGCAGTACTTC.

The chain uses TRBV7-8 and TRBJ1-1, with D possibly being TRBD1 (5 bases). The V gene lost 7 bases and the J gene lost 4 bases, with 13 bases spanning the gap. Germline CDR1 is SGHVS and CDR2 is FQNEAQ. The CDR3 length is 13 residues. The CDR3 DNA reads TGTGCCAGCAACTTGGGGGGGAGCACTGAAGCTTTCTTT. The encoded protein is CASNLGGSTEAFF.

This rearrangement joins TRBV6-6 to TRBJ1-2; no firm D call. CDR1 is MNHNY, CDR2 SVGAGI, per germline (reference sequence). Trimming pared 6 bases from V and 6 bases from J, leaving 20 bases between. The CDR3 covers 15 residues. The CDR3 DNA reads as TGTGCCAGCAGACCGCAGGAGGTTTCTTTCCATGGCTACACCTTC. Translation gives CASRPQEVSFHGYTF.

This clone has more than one count but fewer than ten. The chain carries TRBV27 and TRBJ2-5; 7 nucleotides align to TRBD2. V gave up 5 bases and J gave up 2 bases; unmatched junction bases: 5. The V gene's germline CDR1 is MNHEY and CDR2 SMNVEV (reference sequence). The CDR3 is made up of 14 amino acids. In DNA form, the CDR3 reads TGTGCCAGCAGTCCAGCGGGGCCTCAAGAGACCCAGTACTTC. Translating it yields CASSPAGPQETQYF.